These 26 T cell receptor beta chains were all obtained from the same sample, sequenced in a study of monozygotic twins with inflammatory bowel disease. Reanalyzing the 5' RACE reads, TCRdb keeps one entry per CDR3 protein, without DNA. With roughly 170,000 distinct CDR3 sequences in the sample, the ten largest clones hold less than 7.5%. Source material: blood. These TCRs come from a human donor with ulcerative colitis or Crohn's disease, or a healthy co-twin of an affected twin (not recorded which).

The chain joins TRBV7-2 to TRBJ2-5. This CDR3 has 14 amino acids. CDR1 and CDR2 from the germline V gene are SGHTA and FQGNSA. The CDR3 spells CASSVDGIQETQYF.

The V gene is TRBV10-3, the J gene TRBJ1-2; the D gene TCRdb calls, TRBD1, cannot be checked with no DNA. The CDR3 has 14 residues. Germline assignment: CDR1 ENHRY and CDR2 SYGVKD. CDR3 loop: CAISRDRENYGYTF.

The rearrangement joins TRBV18 to TRBJ1-5. This CDR3 comprises 12 residues. CDR1 and CDR2 from the germline V gene are KGHSH and LQKENI. The CDR3 sequence: CASLPTNQPQHF.

The chain uses TRBV6-6 and TRBJ1-2. The germline V gene has CDR1 MNHNY and CDR2 SVGAGI (reference sequence). This CDR3 region has 12 residues. CDR3 in amino acids: CASSYIKSGYTF.

This chain uses TRBV7-2 with TRBJ1-1; TCRdb's assignment of TRBD1 cannot be checked, as there is no DNA. Germline V CDR1 and CDR2: SGHTA, FQGNSA. The CDR3 sequence is 15 residues long. CDR3 protein: CATKGGGVFNTEAFF.

The rearrangement links TRBV7-3 to TRBJ2-1. CDR3 length: 13 amino acids. CDR1 SGHTA and CDR2 FQGTGA come from the germline V gene. This CDR3 reads CASSPGASDEQFF.

The chain couples TRBV5-5 to TRBJ2-2. Germline assignment: CDR1 SGHKS and CDR2 YYEKEE (reference sequence). CDR3 length: 14 amino acids. This CDR3 is CASSLSAWTGELFF.

The chain's CDR3 is CASSQGWNYEQYF. J is TRBJ2-7 and V is TRBV4-1. CDR1 and CDR2 (germline): MGHRA, YSYEKL. This CDR3 contains 13 residues.

This chain connects TRBV28 to TRBJ2-3. CDR1 and CDR2 (germline): MDHEN, SYDVKM. The CDR3 extends over 13 amino acids. The CDR3 reads CASSFNWQDTQYF.

The CDR3 protein is CASSPSSSTDTQYF. The chain employs TRBV5-6 and TRBJ2-3. Germline V CDR1 and CDR2: SGHDT, YYEEEE. The CDR3 sequence is 14 residues long.

V is TRBV12-3 or TRBV12-4 and J is TRBJ1-1. CDR3 length equals 14 residues. CDR3 region: CASSFQGMNTEAFF.

The chain uses TRBV7-2 and TRBJ1-2; absent DNA, TCRdb's TRBD1 call cannot be checked. Germline V gives CDR1 SGHTA, CDR2 FQGNSA. The CDR3 extends over 14 amino acids. The CDR3 spells CASRLQGGYYGYTF.

The chain is built from TRBV28 and TRBJ2-7; the D gene TCRdb calls, TRBD2, cannot be checked with no DNA. Germline CDR1 MDHEN, CDR2 SYDVKM. The CDR3 has 14 amino acids. CDR3: CASSLTSGRREQYF. The full variable domain, with the rest looked up from reference TRBV28 and TRBJ2-7, is DVKVTQSSRYLVKRTGEKVFLECVQDMDHENMFWYRQDPGLGLRLIYFSYDVKMKEKGDIPEGYSVSREKKERFSLILESASTNQTSMYLCASSLTSGRREQYFGPGTRLTVT.

The chain uses TRBV10-3 and TRBJ1-2. The CDR3 consists of 15 residues. From germline, CDR1 is ENHRY and CDR2 SYGVKD. The CDR3 is CAISDPIGSSYGYTF.

The chain recombines TRBV18 with TRBJ1-2. Germline V gene lookup returns CDR1 KGHSH and CDR2 LQKENI. The CDR3 has 15 amino acids. The CDR3 loop is CASSPLDNSNYGYTF.

The CDR3 here is CASSPKSIRGRRPQHF. The chain couples TRBV7-3 to TRBJ1-5; TCRdb's D gene call, TRBD1, goes unchecked for lack of DNA. The CDR3 has 16 amino acids. CDR1 and CDR2 (germline): SGHTA, FQGTGA. Filled out from reference TRBV7-3 and TRBJ1-5, the complete variable domain reads GAGVSQTPSNKVTEKGKYVELRCDPISGHTALYWYRQSLGQGPEFLIYFQGTGAADDSGLPNDRFFAVRPEGSVSTLKIQRTERGDSAVYLCASSPKSIRGRRPQHFGDGTRLSIL.

The rearrangement uses TRBV6-1 and TRBJ1-3. Germline V gene sequence: CDR1 MNHNS, CDR2 SASEGT. The CDR3 runs to 15 residues. CDR3 region: CASREPGRSGNTIYF.

This chain links TRBV28 with TRBJ1-1; the TRBD1 assignment by TCRdb is unverifiable without DNA. CDR3 length: 14 amino acids. CDR1 and CDR2 (germline): MDHEN, SYDVKM. The CDR3 protein is CASSLTQGVSEAFF.

The rearrangement uses TRBV27 and TRBJ2-1; TCRdb selects TRBD2, and the lack of DNA leaves this call unchecked. The V gene's germline CDR1 is MNHEY and CDR2 SMNVEV (reference sequence). This CDR3 has 14 amino acids. The CDR3 here is CASSSSSGVLGQFF.

The V gene is TRBV29-1, the J gene TRBJ2-5; TCRdb selects TRBD1, and the lack of DNA leaves this call unchecked. CDR1 and CDR2 from the germline V gene are SQVTM and ANQGSEA. This CDR3 is 12 amino acids long. CDR3 protein: CSVNRGQETQYF.

This chain links TRBV5-1 with TRBJ2-1; TCRdb's assignment of TRBD2 cannot be checked, as there is no DNA. There are 14 residues in the CDR3. Per germline, CDR1 SGHRS and CDR2 YFSETQ. CDR3 sequence: CASSLRAERNEQFF.

V gene TRBV28 combines with J gene TRBJ2-7; with no DNA, the TCRdb D assignment of TRBD2 cannot be verified. Germline CDR1 and CDR2: MDHEN and SYDVKM. This CDR3 comprises 14 residues. CDR3: CASRLRLVSYEQYF. Full variable domain (rest looked up from reference TRBV28 and TRBJ2-7): DVKVTQSSRYLVKRTGEKVFLECVQDMDHENMFWYRQDPGLGLRLIYFSYDVKMKEKGDIPEGYSVSREKKERFSLILESASTNQTSMYLCASRLRLVSYEQYFGPGTRLTVT.

The V gene is TRBV7-2, the J gene TRBJ2-7; lacking DNA, the TRBD2 call made by TCRdb goes unchecked. This CDR3 is built from 14 residues. Germline values: CDR1 SGHTA, CDR2 FQGNSA. The CDR3 is CASSLTSGNYEQYF.

The chain has TRBV5-1 and TRBJ1-5; TCRdb calls TRBD1, which cannot be checked without DNA. The CDR3 has 16 amino acids. Germline V gene lookup returns CDR1 SGHRS and CDR2 YFSETQ. The CDR3 sequence: CASSLGAGDSNQPQHF.

The genes are TRBV18 and TRBJ1-2. CDR3 size: 12 residues. CDR1 is KGHSH and CDR2 is LQKENI in the germline V gene. Here the CDR3 reads CASSPPARGYTF.

The chain recombines TRBV4-2 with TRBJ2-1. The CDR3 totals 14 residues. CDR1 and CDR2 (germline): LGHNA, YNFKEQ. The chain's CDR3 is CASSQEASYNEQFF.